Presented here are 25 T cell receptor beta chains from one specimen sequenced in a study of T cell changes during pregnancy in multiple sclerosis. The repertoire was sequenced with immunoSEQ multiplex PCR; TCRdb's copy has only in-frame clones and lacks some. The sample has approximately 13,000 clones; 85% to 95% are singletons. Sequencing was performed on peripheral blood, taken in the second trimester of pregnancy. The receptors originated from a female donor in good health, enrolled as a control in a pregnancy study.

This chain links TRBV7-9 with TRBJ2-5; possibly TRBD2 for D (6 bases). Trimming took off 5 bases at V and 11 bases at J, with 27 bases between the two ends. From germline, CDR1 is SEHNR and CDR2 FQNEAQ (reference sequence). The CDR3 has 16 amino acids. The CDR3 nucleotides are TGTGCCAGCAGCCCGTGGGACTCCGCGGAGAGTTGTGAGCAGTACTTC. Its protein is CASSPWDSAESCEQYF. Drawing the rest from reference TRBV7-9 and TRBJ2-5, the complete variable domain is DTGVSQNPRHKITKRGQNVTFRCDPISEHNRLYWYRQTLGQGPEFLTYFQNEAQLEKSRLLSDRFSAERPKGSFSTLEIQRTEQGDSAMYLCASSPWDSAESCEQYFGPGTRLLVL.

This chain joins TRBV6-5 and TRBJ2-2; D remains ambiguous. V was trimmed by 4 bases and J by 2 bases, leaving 11 bases between them. Germline V gene sequence: CDR1 MNHEY, CDR2 SVGAGI. The CDR3 covers 15 residues. The CDR3 loop reads CASSLLRSNTGELFF. The DNA of the CDR3 is TGTGCCAGCAGTTTGTTGAGGAGCAACACCGGGGAGCTGTTTTTT.

V is TRBV5-1 and J is TRBJ2-1; TRBD1 might be the D (5 bases). Germline V gives CDR1 SGHRS, CDR2 YFSETQ. Deletions cut 5 bases from V and 10 bases from J, with 13 bases between. The CDR3 contains 12 residues. The CDR3 region has the DNA TGCGCCAGCAGGACAGACCCCGAAGAGCAGTTCTTC. The encoded protein is CASRTDPEEQFF.

The chain recombines TRBV9 with TRBJ1-1; D is perhaps TRBD1 (6 bases). Germline V CDR1 and CDR2: SGDLS, YYNGEE. The ends were cut back, 3 bases at V and 4 bases at J, with 10 bases in the middle. This CDR3 has 13 amino acids. The CDR3 here is CASSGLTGTEAFF. The CDR3 nucleotides read TGTGCCAGCAGCGGATTGACAGGCACTGAAGCTTTCTTT.

The chain carries TRBV7-3 and TRBJ2-6; D might be TRBD2 (6 bases). This CDR3 is 17 amino acids long. The V end was cut by 2 bases, the J end by 0 bases, with 11 bases between. Germline-derived CDR1 and CDR2 are SGHTA and FQGTGA. In DNA, the CDR3 is TGTGCCAGCAGCTTAGGGGGGACCAGCTCTGGGGCCAACGTCCTGACTTTC. Its translation is CASSLGGTSSGANVLTF.

The chain joins TRBV4-2 to TRBJ2-1, with 12 positions matching TRBD2. Losses at the gene ends were 1 base for V and 6 bases for J; bases not matched to a gene: 7. CDR1 is LGHNA and CDR2 is YNFKEQ in the germline V gene. The CDR3 has 17 amino acids. The CDR3: CASSQVSTSGRTNEQFF. In DNA form, the CDR3 reads TGTGCCAGCAGCCAAGTCTCGACTAGCGGGAGAACCAATGAGCAGTTCTTC.

This sequence joins TRBV7-9 and TRBJ1-4; unclear D gene. In germline, CDR1 is SEHNR, CDR2 FQNEAQ (reference sequence). This CDR3 region has 14 residues. Trimming stripped 3 bases from V and 6 bases from J, with 11 bases between. CDR3 loop: CASSFLDRDEKLFF. The CDR3 DNA is TGTGCCAGCAGCTTCCTCGACCGGGATGAAAAACTGTTTTTT.

The chain combines TRBV5-4 with TRBJ2-3; tentatively, D is TRBD2 (5 bases). V was cut by 0 bases and J by 9 bases, with 11 bases left in between. The germline V gene has CDR1 SGHNT and CDR2 YYREEE (reference sequence). CDR3 size: 13 residues. CDR3 DNA: TGTGCCAGCAGCTTGGATTGGTCGGGAACGCAGTATTTT. This translates into CASSLDWSGTQYF.

J is TRBJ2-2 and V is TRBV6-1; 7 bases are a match to TRBD1. Germline CDR1 reads MNHNS; CDR2 reads SASEGT. The CDR3 contains 13 residues. After removal of 8 bases from V and 7 bases from J, the junction contained 7 bases not matched to a gene. CDR3 protein: CASDIQGVGELFF. As DNA, the CDR3 is TGTGCCAGCGACATTCAGGGGGTCGGGGAGCTGTTTTTT.

CDR3 in amino acids: CASSPRLAGGYNEQFF. Written as DNA, the CDR3 is TGTGCCAGCTCACCCCGACTAGCGGGGGGCTACAATGAGCAGTTCTTC. The chain uses TRBV18 and TRBJ2-1; TRBD2 matches at 13 bases. The CDR3 contains 16 residues. In germline, CDR1 is KGHSH, CDR2 LQKENI. The V and J ends lost 3 bases and 3 bases, in that order; junction bases with no gene match: 2.

The rearrangement links TRBV5-6 to TRBJ1-6; D is unclear. The CDR3 is 17 amino acids. Per germline, CDR1 SGHDT and CDR2 YYEEEE. V shed 4 bases and J shed 7 bases, with 21 bases lying between them. The CDR3 loop reads CASSPGFNIARNSPLHF. The CDR3 DNA reads TGTGCCAGCAGCCCAGGATTTAACATTGCCCGAAATTCACCCCTCCACTTT.

CDR3 coding DNA: TGTGCCAGCAGTAACCGGGACAGGGGTAACTATGGCTACACCTTC. Its translation is CASSNRDRGNYGYTF. The chain has TRBV6-6 and TRBJ1-2, with 10 bases lining up with TRBD1. V lost 5 bases, J lost 1 base, and 4 bases stayed unmatched. This CDR3 comprises 15 residues. CDR1 MNHNY and CDR2 SVGAGI come from the germline V gene (reference sequence).

The genes are TRBV4-3 and TRBJ2-3; perhaps TRBD2 as D (6 bases). CDR3 length: 17 residues. Trimming stripped 0 bases from V and 1 base from J, with 14 bases between. Per the germline V gene, CDR1 is LGHNA and CDR2 is YSLEER. The CDR3 spells CASSQDRWREGTDTQYF. The CDR3 nucleotides read TGCGCCAGCAGCCAAGATAGGTGGCGGGAAGGCACAGATACGCAGTATTTT.

This clone was seen once. This chain's CDR3 is CASSLYRVREAFF. CDR3 coding DNA: TGTGCCAGCAGCTTATACCGGGTCCGGGAAGCTTTCTTT. The gene calls are TRBV11-2 and TRBJ1-1; D remains ambiguous. Trimming stripped 2 bases from V and 8 bases from J, with 12 bases between. The CDR3 totals 13 residues. Germline V gives CDR1 SGHAT, CDR2 FQNNGV.

This clone occurred a few times. The rearrangement links TRBV5-6 to TRBJ1-5; 9 bases match TRBD1. V trimming: 2 bases; J trimming: 5 bases; junction bases outside the gene matches: 5. From germline, CDR1 is SGHDT and CDR2 YYEEEE. The CDR3 is 15 residues long. CDR3 sequence (DNA): TGTGCCAGCAGCTTTGGGACAGGGAGGTATCAGCCCCAGCATTTT. Amino acid sequence: CASSFGTGRYQPQHF.

This chain uses TRBV28 with TRBJ1-2, with 7 bases aligning to TRBD1. The germline V gene encodes CDR1 MDHEN and CDR2 SYDVKM. The V segment lost 5 bases and the J segment 6 bases; nucleotides outside the gene matches: 15. CDR3 length: 16 residues. The CDR3 spells CASSPGTEPLRDGYTF. The CDR3 region has the DNA TGTGCCAGCAGTCCCGGGACAGAGCCCTTGAGAGATGGCTACACCTTC.

The chain couples TRBV5-4 to TRBJ2-3, with a weak D call TRBD1 (6 bases). Germline lookup yields CDR1 SGHNT and CDR2 YYREEE (reference sequence). The CDR3 runs 17 residues. V lost 0 bases and J 0 bases, leaving 14 bases between the germline ends. CDR3 residues: CASSLGVTGTSTDTQYF. The CDR3 DNA reads as TGTGCCAGCAGCTTGGGGGTAACCGGGACAAGCACAGATACGCAGTATTTT.

The table lists this clone with a count of one. V gene TRBV12-5 combines with J gene TRBJ2-3; D unresolved. V was shortened by 2 bases and J by 6 bases, with 12 bases between the two germline ends. The CDR3 covers 14 residues. CDR1 and CDR2 from the germline V gene are LGHNT and FRNRAP. For the CDR3, the DNA is TGTGCTAGTGGTTTGTTGCAGCAGACTGATACGCAGTATTTT. The encoded protein is CASGLLQQTDTQYF.

The chain uses TRBV5-6 and TRBJ2-4; TRBD2 aligns across 7 bases. This CDR3 region has 17 residues. Germline loops: CDR1 SGHDT, CDR2 YYEEEE. With V trimmed by 4 bases and J by 0 bases, 10 bases remained unmatched. CDR3 residues: CASSLGSSGLAKNIQYF. The DNA for the CDR3 is TGTGCCAGCAGCCTGGGTTCTAGCGGACTAGCCAAAAACATTCAGTACTTC. Full variable domain (missing parts from reference TRBV5-6 and TRBJ2-4): DAGVTQSPTHLIKTRGQQVTLRCSPKSGHDTVSWYQQALGQGPQFIFQYYEEEERQRGNFPDRFSGHQFPNYSSELNVNALLLGDSALYLCASSLGSSGLAKNIQYFGAGTRLSVL.

The J gene is TRBJ2-7, the V gene TRBV19, with 8 bases that match TRBD1. Germline CDR1 and CDR2: LNHDA and SQIVND (reference sequence). With V trimmed by 7 bases and J by 3 bases, 11 bases remained unmatched. CDR3 size: 15 residues. Here the CDR3 reads CASNNRTGPYYEQYF. The CDR3 region has the DNA TGTGCCAGTAATAATAGGACAGGGCCCTACTACGAGCAGTACTTC. The full variable domain, rest sourced from reference TRBV19 and TRBJ2-7, is DGGITQSPKYLFRKEGQNVTLSCEQNLNHDAMYWYRQDPGQGLRLIYYSQIVNDFQKGDIAEGYSVSREKKESFPLTVTSAQKNPTAFYLCASNNRTGPYYEQYFGPGTRLTVT.

This chain uses TRBV7-6 with TRBJ2-3; D possibly corresponds to TRBD1 (6 bases). CDR1 is SGHVS, CDR2 FNYEAQ, per germline. Trimming shortened V by 0 bases and J by 1 base, and 11 bases separated the two germline ends. CDR3 size: 16 residues. The CDR3 coding sequence is TGTGCCAGCAGCTTAGCGGGGACAACGGGCACAGATACGCAGTATTTT. Its translation: CASSLAGTTGTDTQYF.

The chain uses TRBV7-2 and TRBJ1-1; D is perhaps TRBD1 (5 bases). This CDR3 comprises 13 residues. Trimming stripped 6 bases from V and 9 bases from J, with 17 bases between. CDR1 is SGHTA, CDR2 FQGNSA, per germline. Here the CDR3 reads CASSYDPGGKAFF. As DNA, the CDR3 is TGTGCCAGCAGTTACGACCCCGGGGGAAAAGCTTTCTTT.

The V call is TRBV18, the J call TRBJ1-2; perhaps TRBD1 as D (5 bases). This CDR3 has 15 residues. V lost 2 bases and J 4 bases, leaving 14 bases between the germline ends. Germline V gene sequence: CDR1 KGHSH, CDR2 LQKENI. CDR3 nucleotides: TGTGCCAGCTCACCAGGTGGGCAGGGAGGCTATGGCTACACCTTC. Translated, it gives CASSPGGQGGYGYTF.

The V and J genes are TRBV30 and TRBJ1-1, with TRBD1 identical over 7 bases. Germline V lookup: CDR1 GTSNPN, CDR2 SVGIG (reference sequence). The CDR3 extends over 15 amino acids. Unmatched junction bases numbered 9, after V lost 1 base and J lost 4 bases. The CDR3 DNA is TGTGCCTGGAGTGGACAGGGTTTCGTTGGCACTGAAGCTTTCTTT. This gives the protein CAWSGQGFVGTEAFF.

V gene TRBV5-1 combines with J gene TRBJ1-2; D remains ambiguous. The CDR3 is 18 amino acids. Germline V CDR1 and CDR2: SGHRS, YFSETQ. The V end lost 4 bases, the J end lost 0 bases, and 22 bases lay between the germline ends. CDR3 sequence: CASSLRSRGILTNYGYTF. The CDR3 DNA follows: TGCGCCAGCAGCCTGAGGTCGCGAGGGATCTTGACTAACTATGGCTACACCTTC.